This T cell receptor (beta chain) was identified during a study of cytomegalovirus exposure and HLA in healthy donors. General study findings and limits: HLA alleles were associated with roughly 17,000 TCR beta sequences in a later analysis at 0.05 false discovery rate.

Comment on this clone: Its target is unknown.

Amplification used 60 Vbeta primers and 13 Jbeta primers. Profiling relied on immunoSEQ multiplex PCR, and the TCRdb table lists in-frame clones only, not all of them. The data show some 100,000 clones, 75% seen once. J was trimmed by 2 bases and V by 3 bases; bases with no gene match: 23. Germline lookup yields CDR1 SGDLS and CDR2 YYNGEE. The length of the CDR3 is 22 residues. Sequenced input: PBMCs. This clonotype was obtained from a woman younger than 30 in good health and CMV-seropositive. The chain uses TRBV9 and TRBJ2-7, with 13 bases fitting TRBD2. The CDR3 sequence is CASSATPPRDTGTSGRAYEQYF. The CDR3 region has the DNA TGTGCCAGCAGCGCAACACCCCCGAGGGACACGGGTACTAGCGGGAGGGCCTACGAGCAGTACTTC.